This T cell receptor beta chain derives from a study of blood T cell repertoires in COVID-19. Study at large: The analysed material was cDNA or gDNA that came from T cells, B-cell-depleted T cells, or PBMCs.

Study processing details: Reference gene primer amplification yielded estimated nucleated cell counts. Produced via immunoSEQ multiplex PCR; TCRdb's table is partial and in-frame only. For V, J and clone size, that table is used; D and trimming come from the DNA. The sample has over 200,000 clones; 85% to 90% are singletons. The Seattle patients joined while their infection was active and were tracked longitudinally afterward. This clonotype originated in a man younger than 40 with COVID-19, enrolled during active disease. Sequencing was carried out using peripheral blood.

The CDR3 bases are TGTGCCAGCAGCAAAGATTGGGGCCACGAGCAGTACTTC. Amino acids: CASSKDWGHEQYF. The chain combines TRBV21-1 with TRBJ2-7; the tabulated D call, TRBD1, remains unverified against the DNA. TRBV21-1 is a pseudogene segment. The CDR3 sequence is 13 residues long.